A single sample gave rise to the 18 T cell receptor beta chains below, sequenced in a study of T cells in Graves' hyperthyroidism and ophthalmopathy. It was RNA transcripts that yielded the amplified TCR beta CDR3 regions. HTBI primers were employed in a first-round RT-PCR of the TCR CDR3. Using its own MiXCR run on the multiplex PCR reads, TCRdb lists one record per CDR3 protein. The data hold nearly 600,000 distinct CDR3 sequences, with about 14% observed a single time. Sequencing used blood. These receptor sequences come from a woman younger than 45 with Graves' hyperthyroidism that later progressed to Graves' ophthalmopathy.

This clonotype was counted a few times. The rearrangement joins TRBV18 to TRBJ2-1; D might be TRBD2 (6 bases). The CDR3 runs to 14 residues. Germline V gene data show CDR1 as KGHSH and CDR2 as LQKENI. Trimming removed 3 bases at V and 6 bases at J, with 12 bases between. The CDR3 DNA reads as TGTGCCAGCTCACCCGGGACTGCCATCAATGAGCAGTTCTTC. This encodes CASSPGTAINEQFF.

This clonotype was seen only a few times. The chain joins TRBV10-1 to TRBJ1-1, with 7 nucleotides matching TRBD1. The J segment lost 1 base and the V segment lost 6 bases, leaving 8 bases of the junction unmatched. From germline, CDR1 is WNHNN and CDR2 SYGVQD (reference sequence). The CDR3 length is 15 residues. The CDR3 sequence: CASSSGQPPNTEAFF. CDR3 DNA: TGCGCCAGCAGCTCGGGACAGCCCCCGAACACTGAAGCTTTCTTT.

This clonotype has only a few counts. The V gene is TRBV7-2, the J gene TRBJ2-1; 11 nucleotides agree with TRBD2. V lost 3 bases to trimming and J lost 0 bases; unmatched junction nucleotides: 4. The CDR3 consists of 17 residues. From germline, CDR1 is SGHTA and CDR2 FQGNSA. CDR3 in amino acids: CASSFVAGGPSYNEQFF. The CDR3 region has the DNA TGTGCCAGCAGCTTCGTAGCGGGAGGGCCCTCCTACAATGAGCAGTTCTTC.

The gene calls are TRBV20-1 and TRBJ2-7; TRBD1 is a possible D gene (6 bases). V lost 5 bases, J lost 6 bases, and 20 bases lay in between. This CDR3 contains 14 residues. Per the germline V gene, CDR1 is DFQATT and CDR2 is SNEGSKA (reference sequence). The CDR3 DNA reads TGCAGTGCTGTCACCCCAGGGGCTGGGTGCGAGCAGTACTTC. It is translated as CSAVTPGAGCEQYF.

This clonotype was seen repeatedly, ten times or more. The chain recombines TRBV6-1 with TRBJ1-1; tentative D call: TRBD1 (6 bases). The CDR3 covers 16 residues. Germline V gene data show CDR1 as MNHNS and CDR2 as SASEGT. Trimming pared 5 bases from V and 1 base from J, leaving 17 bases between. CDR3 sequence reads: CASSLQGPPGNTEAFF. The DNA of the CDR3 is TGTGCCAGCAGTCTTCAGGGGCCCCCTGGGAACACTGAAGCTTTCTTT.

This clonotype was counted once. V and J are TRBV9 and TRBJ2-5, with 8 positions matching TRBD2. Germline values: CDR1 SGDLS, CDR2 YYNGEE. The CDR3 runs to 16 residues. V trimming: 2 bases; J trimming: 5 bases; junction bases outside the gene matches: 11. CDR3 sequence reads: CASSVGLGGFGETQYF. The CDR3 DNA is TGTGCCAGCAGCGTGGGACTAGGTGGTTTTGGGGAGACCCAGTACTTC. Complete variable domain (other parts from reference TRBV9 and TRBJ2-5): DSGVTQTPKHLITATGQRVTLRCSPRSGDLSVYWYQQSLDQGLQFLIQYYNGEERAKGNILERFSAQQFPDLHSELNLSSLELGDSALYFCASSVGLGGFGETQYFGPGTRLLVL.

This clonotype has ten or more counts. The V gene is TRBV12-3 or TRBV12-4, the J gene TRBJ1-1, with D possibly being TRBD1 (6 bases). This CDR3 is 11 amino acids long. Trimming removed 4 bases at V and 11 bases at J, with 11 bases between. CDR3 DNA sequence: TGTGCCAGCAGTTGGCGGGACAACGCTTTCTTT. It codes for CASSWRDNAFF.

Ten or more counts support this clonotype. The rearrangement joins TRBV15 to TRBJ2-1; 11 bases are a match to TRBD2. Germline-derived CDR1 and CDR2 are LNHNV and YYDKDF (reference sequence). The CDR3 has 16 amino acids. The J segment lost 9 bases and the V segment lost 3 bases, leaving 10 bases of the junction unmatched. This CDR3 is CATSSLLAGGPAEQFF. CDR3 nucleotides: TGTGCCACCAGCAGTCTCTTAGCGGGAGGGCCCGCTGAGCAGTTCTTC.

This clonotype was seen many times. The chain recombines TRBV20-1 with TRBJ2-1, with D possibly being TRBD2 (5 bases). The CDR3 is 12 amino acids. Germline V lookup: CDR1 DFQATT, CDR2 SNEGSKA (reference sequence). Trimming cost V 3 bases and J 8 bases, with 11 bases left between them. The DNA for the CDR3 is TGCAGTGCTAGGGATAGCGTGGATGAGCAGTTCTTC. It codes for CSARDSVDEQFF.

In this sample, this clonotype turned up many times. The chain is built from TRBV5-1 and TRBJ1-3; D perhaps matches TRBD1 (5 bases). The CDR3 is made up of 14 amino acids. Germline V gives CDR1 SGHRS, CDR2 YFSETQ. Between the trimmed V and J ends, which lost 4 bases and 0 bases, there was a span of 8 bases. CDR3: CASSVGPSGNTIYF. CDR3 DNA: TGCGCCAGCAGCGTGGGACCCTCTGGAAACACCATATATTTT. Full variable domain (remainder filled in from reference TRBV5-1 and TRBJ1-3): KAGVTQTPRYLIKTRGQQVTLSCSPISGHRSVSWYQQTPGQGLQFLFEYFSETQRNKGNFPGRFSGRQFSNSRSEMNVSTLELGDSALYLCASSVGPSGNTIYFGEGSWLTVV.

This clonotype has only a few counts. The chain joins TRBV20-1 to TRBJ2-2; TRBD1 agrees at 8 bases. Germline V gives CDR1 DFQATT, CDR2 SNEGSKA (reference sequence). The trim removed 0 bases at V and 15 bases at J, leaving 9 bases unmatched. The CDR3 extends over 13 amino acids. CDR3 in DNA: TGCAGTGCTAGAGATCAGGACAGGGAATCGATGTTTTTT. This codes for CSARDQDRESMFF.

This clonotype was found a few times. The V gene is TRBV6-8, the J gene TRBJ1-5, with 7 positions matching TRBD1. J gave up 0 bases and V 6 bases, and 11 bases lay outside the gene matches. In germline, CDR1 is MNHGY, CDR2 SAAAGT. The CDR3 is made up of 17 amino acids. The CDR3 spells CASSPQGGGYSNQPQHF. In DNA form, the CDR3 reads TGTGCCAGCAGCCCCCAGGGGGGCGGATATAGCAATCAGCCCCAGCATTTT.

V gene TRBV15 combines with J gene TRBJ2-4; 14 nucleotides match TRBD2. This CDR3 region has 18 residues. Unmatched junction bases numbered 9, after V lost 4 bases and J lost 4 bases. Germline V gives CDR1 LNHNV, CDR2 YYDKDF (reference sequence). The CDR3 loop is CATSTQLTSGRGKNIQYF. Here the CDR3 DNA reads TGTGCCACCAGCACTCAATTGACTAGCGGGAGGGGAAAAAACATTCAGTACTTC.

This clonotype has a handful of counts. V is TRBV12-3 or TRBV12-4 and J is TRBJ2-4; D uncertain. This CDR3 region has 13 residues. Between the trimmed V and J ends, which lost 8 bases and 6 bases, there was a span of 14 bases. CDR3 in DNA: TGTGCCAGCCGTCTGGGTTCGTTAAACATTCAGTACTTC. Its translation: CASRLGSLNIQYF.

The genes are TRBV14 and TRBJ2-3; no clear D. V dropped 3 bases and J dropped 5 bases, with 12 bases sitting between them. From germline, CDR1 is SGHDN and CDR2 FVKESK. The CDR3 totals 14 residues. The CDR3 nucleotides are TGTGCCAGCAGCCAGACCTTAGGGCTAGATACGCAGTATTTT. It yields the protein CASSQTLGLDTQYF.

This clonotype was counted at least ten times. CDR3 DNA: TGCAGTGCCCCAAAATTTGAGGGGATAATTAAAGAGACCCAGTACTTC. The encoded protein is CSAPKFEGIIKETQYF. The chain is built from TRBV20-1 and TRBJ2-5; D might be TRBD1 or TRBD2, each matching 5 bases. The ends were cut back, 6 bases at V and 3 bases at J, with 23 bases in the middle. This CDR3 has 16 amino acids. The germline V gene has CDR1 DFQATT and CDR2 SNEGSKA (reference sequence).

This clonotype has just a few counts. The genes are TRBV28 and TRBJ2-7, with a weak D call TRBD1 (6 bases). The CDR3 is made up of 12 amino acids. The V end lost 5 bases, the J end lost 6 bases, and 11 bases lay between the germline ends. The germline CDR1 and CDR2 sequences are MDHEN and SYDVKM. This CDR3 is CASSRGFSEQYF. The CDR3, as DNA: TGTGCCAGCAGTAGGGGGTTCTCCGAGCAGTACTTC. Full variable domain (rest looked up from reference TRBV28 and TRBJ2-7): DVKVTQSSRYLVKRTGEKVFLECVQDMDHENMFWYRQDPGLGLRLIYFSYDVKMKEKGDIPEGYSVSREKKERFSLILESASTNQTSMYLCASSRGFSEQYFGPGTRLTVT.

This clonotype was seen a few times. A single base separates this from a much larger clone, so it may be a read error. The chain joins TRBV28 to TRBJ1-2, with D unclear. CDR3 size: 11 residues. From germline, CDR1 is MDHEN and CDR2 SYDVKM. For the CDR3, the DNA is TGTACCAGCAGTTTTGGAGTCGGCTACACCTTC. Translation gives CTSSFGVGYTF.